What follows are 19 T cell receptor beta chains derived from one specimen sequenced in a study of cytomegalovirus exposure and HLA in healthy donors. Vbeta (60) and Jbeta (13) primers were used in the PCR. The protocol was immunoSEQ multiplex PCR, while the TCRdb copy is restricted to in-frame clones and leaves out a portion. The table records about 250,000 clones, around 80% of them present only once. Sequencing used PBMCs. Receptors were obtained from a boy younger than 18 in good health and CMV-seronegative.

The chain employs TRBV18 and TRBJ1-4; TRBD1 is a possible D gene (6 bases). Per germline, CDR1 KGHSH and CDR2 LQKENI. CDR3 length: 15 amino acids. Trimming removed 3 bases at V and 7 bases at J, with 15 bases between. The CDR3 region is CASSPGQSRGEKLFF. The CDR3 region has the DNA TGTGCCAGCTCACCCGGACAGTCCAGGGGTGAAAAACTGTTTTTT.

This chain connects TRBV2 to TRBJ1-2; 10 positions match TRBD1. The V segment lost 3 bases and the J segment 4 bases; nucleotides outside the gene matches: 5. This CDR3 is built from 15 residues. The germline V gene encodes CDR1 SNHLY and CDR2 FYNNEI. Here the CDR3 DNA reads TGTGCCAGCAGTGAGGACAGGGGGGAAGTCTATGGCTACACCTTC. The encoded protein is CASSEDRGEVYGYTF.

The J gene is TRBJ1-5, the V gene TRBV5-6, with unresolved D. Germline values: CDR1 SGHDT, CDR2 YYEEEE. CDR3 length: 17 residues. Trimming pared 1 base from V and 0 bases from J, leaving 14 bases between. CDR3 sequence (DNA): TGTGCCAGCAGCTTGTTCCCCGGGGATTATAGCAATCAGCCCCAGCATTTT. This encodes CASSLFPGDYSNQPQHF.

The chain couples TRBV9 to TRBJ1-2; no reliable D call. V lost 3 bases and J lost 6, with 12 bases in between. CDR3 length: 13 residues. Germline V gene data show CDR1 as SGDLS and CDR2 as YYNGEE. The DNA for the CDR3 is TGTGCCAGCAGCGGCGCCGACATCGATGGCTACACCTTC. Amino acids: CASSGADIDGYTF.

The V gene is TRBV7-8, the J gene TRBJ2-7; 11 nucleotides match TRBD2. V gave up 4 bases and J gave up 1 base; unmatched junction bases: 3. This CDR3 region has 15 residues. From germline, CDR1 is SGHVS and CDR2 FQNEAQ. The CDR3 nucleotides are TGTGCCAGCAGCTCGAGACTAGCGGGATCCTACGAGCAGTACTTC. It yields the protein CASSSRLAGSYEQYF.

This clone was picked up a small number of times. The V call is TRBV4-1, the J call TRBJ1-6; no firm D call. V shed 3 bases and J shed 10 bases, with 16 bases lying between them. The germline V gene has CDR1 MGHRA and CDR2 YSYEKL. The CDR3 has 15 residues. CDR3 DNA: TGCGCCAGCAGCCAGGAGACTGTCGACGGATCACCCCTCCACTTT. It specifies CASSQETVDGSPLHF.

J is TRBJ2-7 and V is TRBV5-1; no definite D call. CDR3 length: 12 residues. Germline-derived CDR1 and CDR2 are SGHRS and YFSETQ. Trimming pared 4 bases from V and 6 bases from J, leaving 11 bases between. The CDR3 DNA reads TGCGCCAGCAGCCAAAGCACGGGCGAGCAGTACTTC. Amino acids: CASSQSTGEQYF.

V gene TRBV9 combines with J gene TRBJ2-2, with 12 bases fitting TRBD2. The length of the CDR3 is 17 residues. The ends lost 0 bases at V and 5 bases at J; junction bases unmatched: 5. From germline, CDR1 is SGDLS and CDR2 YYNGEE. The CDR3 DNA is TGTGCCAGCAGCGTAGGGGCTAGCGGGGGGGCAACCGGGGAGCTGTTTTTT. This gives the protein CASSVGASGGATGELFF. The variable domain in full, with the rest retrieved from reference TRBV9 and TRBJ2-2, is DSGVTQTPKHLITATGQRVTLRCSPRSGDLSVYWYQQSLDQGLQFLIQYYNGEERAKGNILERFSAQQFPDLHSELNLSSLELGDSALYFCASSVGASGGATGELFFGEGSRLTVL.

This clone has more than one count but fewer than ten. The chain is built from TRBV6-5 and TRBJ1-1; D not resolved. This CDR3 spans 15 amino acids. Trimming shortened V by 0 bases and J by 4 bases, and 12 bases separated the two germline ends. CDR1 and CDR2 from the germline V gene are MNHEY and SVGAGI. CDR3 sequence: CASSYSEDRSTEAFF. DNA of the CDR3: TGTGCCAGCAGTTACTCTGAGGATAGAAGCACTGAAGCTTTCTTT.

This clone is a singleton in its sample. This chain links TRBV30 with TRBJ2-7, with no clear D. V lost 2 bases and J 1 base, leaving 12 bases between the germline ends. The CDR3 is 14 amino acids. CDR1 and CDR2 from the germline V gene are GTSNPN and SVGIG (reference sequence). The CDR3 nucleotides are TGTGCCTGGAGTTGGCAGGTCTCATCCTACGAGCAGTACTTC. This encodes CAWSWQVSSYEQYF.

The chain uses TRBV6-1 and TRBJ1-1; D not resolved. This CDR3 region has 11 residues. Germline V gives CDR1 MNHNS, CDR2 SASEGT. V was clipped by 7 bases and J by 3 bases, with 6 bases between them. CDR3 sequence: CASTVDTEAFF. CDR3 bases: TGTGCCAGCACGGTGGACACTGAAGCTTTCTTT.

The CDR3 here is CAISGVQGGEKLFF. CDR3 nucleotide sequence: TGTGCCATCAGTGGGGTACAGGGGGGTGAAAAACTGTTTTTT. The chain combines TRBV10-3 with TRBJ1-4, with 8 nucleotides matching TRBD1. The junction had 5 bases not matched to a gene; V was cut back by 4 bases and J by 7 bases. The CDR3 is 14 amino acids. CDR1 ENHRY and CDR2 SYGVKD come from the germline V gene.

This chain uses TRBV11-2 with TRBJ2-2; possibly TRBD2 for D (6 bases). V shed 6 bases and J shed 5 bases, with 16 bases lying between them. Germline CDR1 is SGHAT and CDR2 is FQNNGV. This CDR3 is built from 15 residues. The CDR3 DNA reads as TGTGCCAGCAGTTTTACTAGCTTTAGTACCGGGGAGCTGTTTTTT. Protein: CASSFTSFSTGELFF.

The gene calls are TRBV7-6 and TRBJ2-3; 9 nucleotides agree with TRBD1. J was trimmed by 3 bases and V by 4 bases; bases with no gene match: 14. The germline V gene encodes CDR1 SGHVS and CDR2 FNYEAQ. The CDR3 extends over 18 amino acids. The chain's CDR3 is CASSSTRGTGGETDTQYF. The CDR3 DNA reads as TGTGCCAGCAGCTCAACTCGGGGTACAGGGGGCGAGACAGATACGCAGTATTTT.

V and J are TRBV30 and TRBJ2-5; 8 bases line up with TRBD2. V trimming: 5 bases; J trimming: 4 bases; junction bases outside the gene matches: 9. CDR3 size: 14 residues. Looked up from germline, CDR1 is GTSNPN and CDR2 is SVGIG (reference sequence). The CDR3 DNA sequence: TGTGCCTGGCGCTTTCGGGGGGGCCGAGAGACCCAGTACTTC. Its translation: CAWRFRGGRETQYF.

The CDR3 is CASSGGKQAGELFF. The CDR3 coding sequence is TGCGCCAGCAGTGGGGGAAAACAGGCCGGGGAGCTGTTTTTT. The chain carries TRBV10-1 and TRBJ2-2, with D maybe TRBD1 (5 bases). The CDR3 consists of 14 residues. The germline V gene has CDR1 WNHNN and CDR2 SYGVQD (reference sequence). V was clipped by 4 bases and J by 6 bases, with 12 bases between them.

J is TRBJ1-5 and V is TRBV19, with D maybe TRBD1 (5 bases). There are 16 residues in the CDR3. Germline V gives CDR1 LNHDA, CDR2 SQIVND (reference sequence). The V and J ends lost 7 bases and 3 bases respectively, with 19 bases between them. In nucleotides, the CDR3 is TGTGCCAGTAAAGCAGGGTCCCATTCCCTCAATCAGCCCCAGCATTTT. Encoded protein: CASKAGSHSLNQPQHF.

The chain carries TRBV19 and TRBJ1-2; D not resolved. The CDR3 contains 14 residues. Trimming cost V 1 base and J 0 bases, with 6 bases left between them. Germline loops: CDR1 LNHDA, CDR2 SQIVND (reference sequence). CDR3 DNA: TGTGCCAGTAGTATAGGTCCTGCTAACTATGGCTACACCTTC. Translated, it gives CASSIGPANYGYTF.

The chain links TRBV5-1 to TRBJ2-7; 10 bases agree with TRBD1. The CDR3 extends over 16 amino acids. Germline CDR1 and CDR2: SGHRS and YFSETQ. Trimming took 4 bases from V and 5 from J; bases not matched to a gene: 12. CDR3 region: CASSPNPGQGRNEQYF. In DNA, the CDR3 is TGCGCCAGCAGCCCGAACCCGGGACAGGGGAGAAACGAGCAGTACTTC. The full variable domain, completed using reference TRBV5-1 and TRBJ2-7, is KAGVTQTPRYLIKTRGQQVTLSCSPISGHRSVSWYQQTPGQGLQFLFEYFSETQRNKGNFPGRFSGRQFSNSRSEMNVSTLELGDSALYLCASSPNPGQGRNEQYFGPGTRLTVT.